This TCR beta chain was documented in a study of post-analysis software for immune sequencing data. Whole-study results and caveats: Controls showed significantly higher normalized Chao1 diversity than did multiple sclerosis patients. In patients, four to six TRBV segments were more frequent than in controls, with TRBV5-6, TRBV5-1 and TRBV20-1 among them.

The CDR3 runs to 12 residues. Germline CDR1 reads DFQATT; CDR2 reads SNEGSKA (reference sequence). The V gene lost 1 base and the J gene lost 14 bases, with 15 bases spanning the gap. This clonotype showed up many times. The target antigen is unknown. TCR beta cDNA libraries had unique molecular identifiers. Once roughly 0.9 to 10 million T cells were used, hundreds of thousands of cDNA molecules resulted. MiXCR, applied by TCRdb to the PCR reads, yields one record per CDR3 protein. The sample records about 570,000 distinct CDR3 sequences, around a third being singletons. The chain joins TRBV20-1 to TRBJ2-1; D remains unclear. The TCR originated in a girl aged 2-17 years with multiple sclerosis. Specimen: blood. This CDR3 reads CSARGGSLYEFF. The CDR3 region has the DNA TGCAGTGCTAGAGGGGGTAGTCTTTATGAGTTCTTC.